This entry features one TCR beta chain sequence. This entry is derived from a study of beta chain features in type 1 diabetes. At the level of the study: Patients did not differ from healthy donors in age, gender or cell yield.

Sequenced material consisted of expressed TCRB transcripts (all of the isolated RNA was reverse transcribed). Only in-frame clones appear in the TCRdb table, and some are missing; sequencing was by immunoSEQ multiplex PCR. The top ten hold about 0.014% of the sample, which has around 330,000 clones, 9.5% to 11% seen once. Germline CDR1 is SNHLY and CDR2 is FYNNEI. The CDR3 is 14 residues long. V was pared by 3 bases and J by 5 bases, with 10 bases between. What was sequenced was naive CD4+ T cells from blood. The TCR sequence derives from a woman aged 25 to 39 in good health. This chain joins TRBV2 and TRBJ2-2; the D gene is possibly TRBD2 (6 bases). The CDR3 bases are TGTGCCAGCAGTGAGCTAGCGCGGACCGGGGAGCTGTTTTTT. This translates into CASSELARTGELFF. Full variable domain (remainder filled in from reference TRBV2 and TRBJ2-2): EPEVTQTPSHQVTQMGQEVILRCVPISNHLYFYWYRQILGQKVEFLVSFYNNEISEKSEIFDDQFSVERPDGSNFTLKIRSTKLEDSAMYFCASSELARTGELFFGEGSRLTVL.